Listed here is a single T cell receptor (beta chain). Cycle 7 day 1, cycle 4 day 1, and baseline were the timepoints at which blood was sampled. With 4 bases removed from V and 6 bases from J, the gap between germline ends came to 21 bases. The CDR3 has 16 residues. From germline, CDR1 is GTSNPN and CDR2 SVGIG (reference sequence). Libraries were prepared by immunoSEQ multiplex PCR; TCRdb keeps only in-frame clonotypes and omits some of them. This sample yields around 40,000 clones, of which approximately 84% are seen a single time; about 0.37% belongs to the top ten. This sample was taken from a study of OX40 agonist ivuxolimab in advanced cancers.

The TCR sequence derives from an adult with an advanced solid tumor such as melanoma, head and neck, liver or kidney cancer. The chain employs TRBV30 and TRBJ2-2; D is perhaps TRBD1 or TRBD2 (5 bases each). Sequences were derived from CD4+ or CD8+ T cells sorted from blood, sampled in a trial of the OX40 agonist ivuxolimab. CDR3 region: CAWTRTFGTTAGELFF. CDR3 in DNA: TGTGCCTGGACCCGAACCTTCGGGACGACTGCCGGGGAGCTGTTTTTT.